This paragraph covers one T cell receptor beta chain sequence. This clonotype was observed a handful of times. Its antigen is still unknown. No clone much larger than this one lies a single base away; base qualities are absent. V loses 0 bases of germline sequence and J loses 4 bases, and the interval between the two ends is 10 bases. CDR1 and CDR2 are read off the germline V gene as MGHRA and YSYEKL. The CDR3 runs 15 amino acids, cysteine and phenylalanine included. Only CDR3 DNA is held: 45 bases, read in frame from base 1. Ficoll-Paque density gradient centrifugation was the method used to isolate PBMCs. This sample was taken from a study of T-cell memory formation after mild COVID-19 (dated by TCRdb to about 2021). Background for the entire study: TCR sequence clusters from the two donors were found to be largely donor specific. Longitudinal TCRalpha and TCRbeta repertoire sequencing tracked T-cell clones expanding and contracting after mild COVID-19 in two donors. Two young, previously healthy adult volunteers made up the cohort, one male and one female. The paper as a whole reports these results and caveats: From day 15 to 85, contracting clones showed balanced CD4/CD8 phenotypes, whereas a second wave of clones that expanded from day 15 to 37 leaned towards CD4+. Contracting CD4+ clones were found mainly in CM and EM memory subsets, while CD8+ clones were enriched in EMRA. The second-wave clones that peaked on day 37 were not confirmed to be SARS-CoV-2 specific. The study covered only a couple of mild cases, and larger cohorts including severe cases with pre-infection samples were considered necessary. Some responding clones were detected in pre-infection memory, suggesting pre-existing cross-reactive memory T cells joined the SARS-CoV-2 response.

The instrument given in TCRdb is Illumina NovaSeq 6000. cDNA libraries for TCRalpha and TCRbeta were prepared by 5'RACE using constant-segment primers, with sample barcodes and unique molecular identifiers added. Trizol reagent was used to extract RNA from every sample. Libraries were amplified in two PCR steps, with a second sample barcode and Illumina TruSeq adapters added in the second step. Sequencing of the libraries was done on an Illumina NovaSeq, producing 2 x 150 bp paired-end reads. In the authors' own workflow: Demultiplexing of reads and collapsing into UMI-guided consensus sequences were performed with migec v1.2.7. Using mixcr v2.1.11, the UMI consensuses were aligned to TRA and TRB V and J templates and assembled into clonotypes. Clonotypes were classified as expanded or contracted when called significant by both edgeR and NoisET, with noise models trained on biological replicates. edgeR calls used a false discovery rate-adjusted p below 0.01 and a log2 fold-change threshold of 1. As an exploratory analysis of dynamics, max-normalized trajectories of the 1000 most abundant clonotypes were examined by PCA with hierarchical clustering. Separately sequenced CD4+ and CD8+ repertoires were used to assign the CD4 or CD8 phenotype of responding clones. In-frame beta chains were kept once TCRdb had trimmed the public reads at Q25 with fastp and called clones with MiXCR. Rows with a matching CDR3 protein are joined into one entry that keeps the most common DNA and genes. What appears here as the V and J calls and clone size reflects TCRdb's work, not the paper's. The sample profile shows about 430,000 distinct CDR3 sequences; approximately 18% of them were found once. Approximately 21% of the sample goes to the ten largest clones.

The rearranged segments are TRBV4-1 and TRBJ1-5, with the D segment identity uncertain. Sequenced: PBMCs or a T cell subset sorted from them (not recorded which). The receptor comes from a man younger than 35 who had mild COVID-19 (a few samples of this study predate the infection). The sample titles of this study are shuffled in the database, so cell type and time point are left out; the donor was told from shared clones. The DNA is TGCGCCAGCAGCCAAGATCCTCGGGTGAATCAGCCCCAGCATTTT. It translates as CASSQDPRVNQPQHF.